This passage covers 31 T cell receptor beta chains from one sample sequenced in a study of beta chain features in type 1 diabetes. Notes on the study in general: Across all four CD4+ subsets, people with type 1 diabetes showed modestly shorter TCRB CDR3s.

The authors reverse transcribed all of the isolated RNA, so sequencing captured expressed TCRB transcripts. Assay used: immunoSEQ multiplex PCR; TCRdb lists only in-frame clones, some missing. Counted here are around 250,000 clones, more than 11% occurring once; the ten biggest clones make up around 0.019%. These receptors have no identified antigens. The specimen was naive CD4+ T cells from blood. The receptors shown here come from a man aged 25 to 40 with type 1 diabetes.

The CDR3 region has the DNA TGTGCCAGCAGCCAAACCAGGATAGCGGGAACGTACAATGAGCAGTTCTTC. Translating it yields CASSQTRIAGTYNEQFF. The chain uses TRBV14 and TRBJ2-1; 8 nucleotides line up with TRBD2. The V gene end was trimmed by 2 bases and the J gene end by 4 bases; junction bases not matched to a gene: 10. Germline values: CDR1 SGHDN, CDR2 FVKESK. The CDR3 is made up of 17 amino acids.

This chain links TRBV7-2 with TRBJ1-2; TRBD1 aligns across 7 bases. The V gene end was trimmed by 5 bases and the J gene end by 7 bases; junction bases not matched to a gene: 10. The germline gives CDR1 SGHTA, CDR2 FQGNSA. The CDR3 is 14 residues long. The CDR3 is CASSLKTGMIGYTF. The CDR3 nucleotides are TGTGCCAGCAGCCTAAAGACAGGGATGATTGGCTACACCTTC.

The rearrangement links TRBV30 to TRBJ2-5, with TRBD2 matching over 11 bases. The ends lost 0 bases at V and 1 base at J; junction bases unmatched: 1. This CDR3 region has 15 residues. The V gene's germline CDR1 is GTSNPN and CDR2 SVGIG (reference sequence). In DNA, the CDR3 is TGTGCCTGGAGTGTCGGGACTAGCGGCCAAGAGACCCAGTACTTC. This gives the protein CAWSVGTSGQETQYF. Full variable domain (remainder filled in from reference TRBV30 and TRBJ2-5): SQTIHQWPATLVQPVGSPLSLECTVEGTSNPNLYWYRQAAGRGLQLLFYSVGIGQISSEVPQNLSASRPQDRQFILSSKKLLLSDSGFYLCAWSVGTSGQETQYFGPGTRLLVL.

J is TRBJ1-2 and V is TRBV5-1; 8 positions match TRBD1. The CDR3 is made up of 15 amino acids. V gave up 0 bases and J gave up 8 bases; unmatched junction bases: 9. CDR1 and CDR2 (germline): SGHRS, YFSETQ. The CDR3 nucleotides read TGCGCCAGCAGCTTGGCGGTTCAGGGGGCAGGCGGCTACACCTTC. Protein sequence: CASSLAVQGAGGYTF.

The CDR3 spells CAWSVGGDSYSNQPQHF. The CDR3 DNA reads TGTGCCTGGAGTGTAGGAGGGGATTCTTATAGCAATCAGCCCCAGCATTTT. J is TRBJ1-5 and V is TRBV30; tentatively, D is TRBD1 (5 bases). Germline assignment: CDR1 GTSNPN and CDR2 SVGIG (reference sequence). V lost 0 bases, J lost 0 bases, and 15 bases lay in between. This CDR3 comprises 17 residues.

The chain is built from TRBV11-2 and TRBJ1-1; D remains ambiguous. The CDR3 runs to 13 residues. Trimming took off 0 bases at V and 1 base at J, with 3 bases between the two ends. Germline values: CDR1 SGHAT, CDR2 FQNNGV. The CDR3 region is CASSLERNTEAFF. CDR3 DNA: TGTGCCAGCAGCTTAGAGCGGAACACTGAAGCTTTCTTT.

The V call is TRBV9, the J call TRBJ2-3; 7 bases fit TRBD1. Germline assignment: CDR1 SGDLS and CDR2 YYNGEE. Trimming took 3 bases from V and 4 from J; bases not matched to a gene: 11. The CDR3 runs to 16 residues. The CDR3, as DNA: TGTGCCAGCAGCGCCGGACAGGCCCCGAGCTCAGATACGCAGTATTTT. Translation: CASSAGQAPSSDTQYF.

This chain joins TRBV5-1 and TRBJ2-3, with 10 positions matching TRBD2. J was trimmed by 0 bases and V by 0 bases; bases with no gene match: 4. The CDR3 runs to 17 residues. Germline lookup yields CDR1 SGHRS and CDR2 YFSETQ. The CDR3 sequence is CASSLVASGGSTDTQYF. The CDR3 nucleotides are TGCGCCAGCAGCTTGGTGGCTAGCGGGGGTAGCACAGATACGCAGTATTTT.

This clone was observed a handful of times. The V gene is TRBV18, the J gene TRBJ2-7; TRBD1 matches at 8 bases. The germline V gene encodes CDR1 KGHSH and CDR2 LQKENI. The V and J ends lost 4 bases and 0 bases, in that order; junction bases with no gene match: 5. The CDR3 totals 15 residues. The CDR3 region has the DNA TGTGCCAGCTCACAGGGACAGGCGAACTCCTACGAGCAGTACTTC. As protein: CASSQGQANSYEQYF.

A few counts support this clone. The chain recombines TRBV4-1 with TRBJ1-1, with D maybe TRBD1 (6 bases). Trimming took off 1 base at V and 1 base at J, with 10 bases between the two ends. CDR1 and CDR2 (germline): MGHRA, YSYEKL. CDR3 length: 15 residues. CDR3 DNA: TGCGCCAGCAGCCAAGGAAGGACAGCGAACACTGAAGCTTTCTTT. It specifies CASSQGRTANTEAFF.

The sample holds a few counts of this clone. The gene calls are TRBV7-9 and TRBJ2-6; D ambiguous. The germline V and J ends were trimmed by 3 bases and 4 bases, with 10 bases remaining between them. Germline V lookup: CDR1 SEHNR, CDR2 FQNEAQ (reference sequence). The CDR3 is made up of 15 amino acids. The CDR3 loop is CASSFTVAGANVLTF. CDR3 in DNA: TGTGCCAGCAGCTTCACCGTAGCAGGGGCCAACGTCCTGACTTTC.

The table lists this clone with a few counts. CDR3 protein: CASSVDRGQYNEQFF. DNA for the CDR3: TGTGCCAGCAGCGTAGACAGGGGGCAATACAATGAGCAGTTCTTC. The V and J genes are TRBV9 and TRBJ2-1; 9 bases map to TRBD1. CDR1 and CDR2 (germline): SGDLS, YYNGEE. With 0 bases clipped from V and 4 bases from J, the junction kept 2 bases outside the gene matches. The CDR3 totals 15 residues. Full variable domain (missing parts from reference TRBV9 and TRBJ2-1): DSGVTQTPKHLITATGQRVTLRCSPRSGDLSVYWYQQSLDQGLQFLIQYYNGEERAKGNILERFSAQQFPDLHSELNLSSLELGDSALYFCASSVDRGQYNEQFFGPGTRLTVL.

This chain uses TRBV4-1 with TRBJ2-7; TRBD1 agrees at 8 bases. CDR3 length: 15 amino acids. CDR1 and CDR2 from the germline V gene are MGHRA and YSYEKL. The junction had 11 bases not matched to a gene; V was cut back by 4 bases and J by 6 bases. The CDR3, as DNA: TGCGCCAGCAGCCGGACAGGGTCGAATTCAGGCGAGCAGTACTTC. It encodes CASSRTGSNSGEQYF.

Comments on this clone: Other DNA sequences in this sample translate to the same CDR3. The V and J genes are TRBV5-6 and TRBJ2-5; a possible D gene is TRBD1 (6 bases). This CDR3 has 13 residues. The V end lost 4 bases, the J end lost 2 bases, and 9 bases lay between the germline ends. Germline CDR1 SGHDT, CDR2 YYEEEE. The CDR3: CASSLGQQETQYF. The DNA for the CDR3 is TGTGCCAGCAGCCTCGGACAGCAAGAGACCCAGTACTTC.

The CDR3 sequence is CASSPTSGGQETQYF. The CDR3 nucleotides are TGCGCCAGCAGCCCGACTAGCGGGGGCCAAGAGACCCAGTACTTC. The rearrangement uses TRBV5-1 and TRBJ2-5, with 12 bases lining up with TRBD2. Germline V gives CDR1 SGHRS, CDR2 YFSETQ. The V segment lost 4 bases and the J segment 1 base; nucleotides outside the gene matches: 2. The CDR3 runs to 15 residues.

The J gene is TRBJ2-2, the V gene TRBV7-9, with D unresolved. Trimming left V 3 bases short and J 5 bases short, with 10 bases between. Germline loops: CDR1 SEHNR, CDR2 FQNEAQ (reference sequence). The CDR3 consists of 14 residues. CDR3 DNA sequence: TGTGCCAGCAGCTTTCCGGTGAATACCGGGGAGCTGTTTTTT. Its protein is CASSFPVNTGELFF.

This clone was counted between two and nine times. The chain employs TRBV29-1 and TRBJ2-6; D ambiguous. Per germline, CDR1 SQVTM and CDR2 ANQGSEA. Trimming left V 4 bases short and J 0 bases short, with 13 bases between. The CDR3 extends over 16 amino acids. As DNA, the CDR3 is TGCAGCGTTGGGGTGGCGGCGGTCTCTGGGGCCAACGTCCTGACTTTC. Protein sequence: CSVGVAAVSGANVLTF.

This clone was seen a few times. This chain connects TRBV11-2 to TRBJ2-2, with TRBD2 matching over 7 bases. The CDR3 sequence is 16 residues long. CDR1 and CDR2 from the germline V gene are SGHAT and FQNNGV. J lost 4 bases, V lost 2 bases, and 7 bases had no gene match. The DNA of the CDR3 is TGTGCCAGCAGCTTAACGGCCTCGGGGGGCACCGGGGAGCTGTTTTTT. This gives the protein CASSLTASGGTGELFF.

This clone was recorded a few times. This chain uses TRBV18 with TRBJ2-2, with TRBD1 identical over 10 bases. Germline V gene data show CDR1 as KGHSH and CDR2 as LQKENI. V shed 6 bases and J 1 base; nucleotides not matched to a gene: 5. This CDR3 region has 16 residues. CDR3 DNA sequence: TGTGCCAGCTCCCGACAGGGGGCTGAGAACACCGGGGAGCTGTTTTTT. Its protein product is CASSRQGAENTGELFF.

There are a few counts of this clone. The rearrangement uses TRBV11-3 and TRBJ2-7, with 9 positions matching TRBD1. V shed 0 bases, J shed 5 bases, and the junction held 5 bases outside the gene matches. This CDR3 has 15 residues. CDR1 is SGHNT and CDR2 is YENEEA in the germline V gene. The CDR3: CASSLDAGQGNEQYF. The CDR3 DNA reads TGTGCCAGCAGCTTAGACGCGGGACAGGGAAACGAGCAGTACTTC.

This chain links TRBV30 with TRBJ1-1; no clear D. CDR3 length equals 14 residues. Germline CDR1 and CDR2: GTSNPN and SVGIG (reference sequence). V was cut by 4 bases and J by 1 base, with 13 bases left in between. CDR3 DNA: TGTGCCTGGACTCCGTACACAGCGAACACTGAAGCTTTCTTT. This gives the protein CAWTPYTANTEAFF. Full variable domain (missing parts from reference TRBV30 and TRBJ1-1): SQTIHQWPATLVQPVGSPLSLECTVEGTSNPNLYWYRQAAGRGLQLLFYSVGIGQISSEVPQNLSASRPQDRQFILSSKKLLLSDSGFYLCAWTPYTANTEAFFGQGTRLTVV.

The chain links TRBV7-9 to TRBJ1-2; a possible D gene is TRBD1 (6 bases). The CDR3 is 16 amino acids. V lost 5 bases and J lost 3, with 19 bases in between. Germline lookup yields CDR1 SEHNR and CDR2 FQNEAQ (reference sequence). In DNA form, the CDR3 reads TGTGCCAGCAGCGGAAGAGGGTTGGACAGTCACTATGGCTACACCTTC. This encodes CASSGRGLDSHYGYTF.

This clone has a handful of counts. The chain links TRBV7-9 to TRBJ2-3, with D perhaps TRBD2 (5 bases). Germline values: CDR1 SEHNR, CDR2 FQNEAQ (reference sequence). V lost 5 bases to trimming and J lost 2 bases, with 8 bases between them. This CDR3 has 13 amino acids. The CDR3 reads CASSRGLTDTQYF. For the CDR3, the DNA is TGTGCCAGCAGCCGAGGGCTCACAGATACGCAGTATTTT.

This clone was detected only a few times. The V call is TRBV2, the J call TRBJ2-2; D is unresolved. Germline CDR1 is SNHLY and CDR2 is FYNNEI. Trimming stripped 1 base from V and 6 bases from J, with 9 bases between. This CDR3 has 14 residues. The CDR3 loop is CASSEDGPAGELFF. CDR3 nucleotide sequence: TGTGCCAGCAGTGAAGATGGCCCAGCCGGGGAGCTGTTTTTT. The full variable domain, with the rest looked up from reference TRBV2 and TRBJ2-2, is EPEVTQTPSHQVTQMGQEVILRCVPISNHLYFYWYRQILGQKVEFLVSFYNNEISEKSEIFDDQFSVERPDGSNFTLKIRSTKLEDSAMYFCASSEDGPAGELFFGEGSRLTVL.

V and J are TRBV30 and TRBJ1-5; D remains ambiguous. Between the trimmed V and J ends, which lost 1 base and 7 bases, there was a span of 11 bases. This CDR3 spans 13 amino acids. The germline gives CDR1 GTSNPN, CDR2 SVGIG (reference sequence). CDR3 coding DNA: TGTGCCTGGAGTGGGAAGGGAGGGCAGCCCCAGCATTTT. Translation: CAWSGKGGQPQHF.

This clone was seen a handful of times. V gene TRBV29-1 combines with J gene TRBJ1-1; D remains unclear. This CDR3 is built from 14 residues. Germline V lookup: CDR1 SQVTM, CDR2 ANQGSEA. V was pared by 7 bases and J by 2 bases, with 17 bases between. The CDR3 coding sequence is TGCAGCGCCGCGGTCCGGTTGGCCAACACTGAAGCTTTCTTT. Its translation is CSAAVRLANTEAFF.

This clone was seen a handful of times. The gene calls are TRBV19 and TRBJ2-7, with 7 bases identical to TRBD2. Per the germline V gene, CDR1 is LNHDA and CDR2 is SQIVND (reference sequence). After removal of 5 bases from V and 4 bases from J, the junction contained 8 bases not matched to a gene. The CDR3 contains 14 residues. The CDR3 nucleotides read TGTGCCAGTAGTTTCAGGACTAGTTGGTACGAGCAGTACTTC. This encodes CASSFRTSWYEQYF.

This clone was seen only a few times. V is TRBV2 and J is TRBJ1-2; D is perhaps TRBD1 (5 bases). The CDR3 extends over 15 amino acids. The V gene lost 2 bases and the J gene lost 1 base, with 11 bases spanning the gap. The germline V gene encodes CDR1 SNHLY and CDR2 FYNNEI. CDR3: CASSETGHFNYGYTF. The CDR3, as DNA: TGTGCCAGCAGTGAAACCGGACACTTTAACTATGGCTACACCTTC.

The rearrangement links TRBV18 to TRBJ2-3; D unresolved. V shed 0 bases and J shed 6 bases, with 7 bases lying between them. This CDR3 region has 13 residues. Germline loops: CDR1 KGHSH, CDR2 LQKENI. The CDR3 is CASSPPRSDTQYF. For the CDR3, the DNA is TGTGCCAGCTCACCACCTCGGTCCGATACGCAGTATTTT.

CDR3 region: CASRGEPSEQYF. The CDR3 bases are TGTGCCAGCAGGGGCGAACCGTCCGAGCAGTACTTC. This chain joins TRBV2 and TRBJ2-7; D is uncertain. Germline loops: CDR1 SNHLY, CDR2 FYNNEI. The V gene lost 6 bases and the J gene lost 6 bases, with 12 bases spanning the gap. The CDR3 contains 12 residues.

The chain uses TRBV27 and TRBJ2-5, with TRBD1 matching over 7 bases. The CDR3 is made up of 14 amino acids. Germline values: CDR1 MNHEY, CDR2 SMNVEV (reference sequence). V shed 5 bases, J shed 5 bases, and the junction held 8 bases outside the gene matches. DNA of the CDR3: TGTGCCAGCAGTCTGACAGGGTGGAGGGAGACCCAGTACTTC. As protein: CASSLTGWRETQYF.